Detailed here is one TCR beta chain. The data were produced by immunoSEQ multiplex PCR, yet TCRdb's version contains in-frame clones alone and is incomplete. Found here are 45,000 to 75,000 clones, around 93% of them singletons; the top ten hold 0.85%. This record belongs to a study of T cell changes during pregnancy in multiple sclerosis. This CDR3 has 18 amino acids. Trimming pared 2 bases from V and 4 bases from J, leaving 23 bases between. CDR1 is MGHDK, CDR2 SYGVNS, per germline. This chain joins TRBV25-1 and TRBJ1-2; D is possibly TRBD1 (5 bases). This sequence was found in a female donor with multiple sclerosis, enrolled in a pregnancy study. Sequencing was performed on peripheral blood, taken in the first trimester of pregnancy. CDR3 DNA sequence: TGTGCCAGCAGTGAAGGAGGAGGGGCCCTTCTCTACCCCTATGGCTACACCTTC. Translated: CASSEGGGALLYPYGYTF.